The 25 T cell receptor beta chains below come from one sample, sequenced in a study of CD8+ T cells in alopecia areata. Investigators isolated RNA and reverse transcribed it into cDNA to act as the sequencing template. Assay: immunoSEQ multiplex PCR; the TCRdb copy retains only in-frame clones and omits some. The sample lists 79,000 or so clones, around 67% seen once, with around 24% in the top ten. The treatment here: oral pan-JAK inhibitor, 5-10 mg twice daily. The specimen comprised CD8+ T cells sorted from blood, sampled at week 24, from a patient treated with tofacitinib. The receptors here all came from a human donor with alopecia areata.

The rearrangement joins TRBV7-6 to TRBJ2-1; 7 bases line up with TRBD1. Germline assignment: CDR1 SGHVS and CDR2 FNYEAQ. The CDR3 runs to 14 residues. Trimming removed 5 bases from V and 7 bases from J; junction bases left unmatched: 8. This CDR3 is CASSATGDGNEQFF. As DNA, the CDR3 is TGTGCCAGCAGCGCCACAGGGGACGGAAATGAGCAGTTCTTC.

The chain couples TRBV4-3 to TRBJ2-2, with TRBD2 matching over 8 bases. In germline, CDR1 is LGHNA, CDR2 YSLEER. V shed 0 bases and J 7 bases; nucleotides not matched to a gene: 10. The CDR3 has 17 amino acids. This chain's CDR3 is CASSQEYGSGSFGELFF. CDR3 nucleotide sequence: TGCGCCAGCAGCCAAGAGTACGGGAGCGGGAGCTTCGGGGAGCTGTTTTTT.

This chain connects TRBV15 to TRBJ2-7; D gene ambiguous. V gave up 8 bases and J gave up 4 bases, with 12 bases separating them. This CDR3 spans 12 amino acids. Germline V CDR1 and CDR2: LNHNV, YYDKDF (reference sequence). CDR3 sequence: CATRTETYEQYF. The CDR3 DNA reads as TGTGCCACCCGGACGGAAACTTACGAGCAGTACTTC.

The V gene is TRBV13, the J gene TRBJ2-4; tentatively, D is TRBD2 (5 bases). The ends were cut back, 5 bases at V and 1 base at J, with 15 bases in the middle. The CDR3 is 16 residues long. The germline V gene encodes CDR1 PRHDT and CDR2 FYEKMQ (reference sequence). The CDR3 region is CASSPGYSGAKNIQYF. The CDR3 DNA is TGTGCCAGCAGCCCGGGGTATTCTGGGGCCAAAAACATTCAGTACTTC.

This clone was seen once. CDR3 protein: CASSQSAGTVQETQYF. CDR3 nucleotide sequence: TGCGCCAGCAGCCAGAGCGCCGGGACAGTCCAAGAGACCCAGTACTTC. The chain links TRBV4-1 to TRBJ2-5; TRBD1 agrees at 7 bases. From germline, CDR1 is MGHRA and CDR2 YSYEKL. V was clipped by 3 bases and J by 1 base; unmatched bases: 8. The CDR3 contains 16 residues.

The chain joins TRBV29-1 to TRBJ2-7; D uncertain. V lost 5 bases and J lost 5, with 16 bases in between. The germline V gene encodes CDR1 SQVTM and CDR2 ANQGSEA. The CDR3 runs 13 residues. CDR3 in amino acids: CSVMTSSAHEQYF. Here the CDR3 DNA reads TGCAGCGTTATGACTTCCTCGGCCCACGAGCAGTACTTC.

This clone was seen only a few times. V is TRBV30 and J is TRBJ2-1, with 12 bases lining up with TRBD2. Germline assignment: CDR1 GTSNPN and CDR2 SVGIG (reference sequence). V lost 5 bases and J lost 5; bases outside the gene matches: 7. The CDR3 sequence is 15 residues long. Here the CDR3 DNA reads TGTGCCTGGCTCTCGGGACTAGCGGGCCACAATGAGCAGTTCTTC. Translation: CAWLSGLAGHNEQFF.

This chain uses TRBV27 with TRBJ2-3; 8 positions match TRBD1. The CDR3 has 14 amino acids. Trimming removed 10 bases from V and 5 bases from J; junction bases left unmatched: 11. Germline V gene lookup returns CDR1 MNHEY and CDR2 SMNVEV (reference sequence). This CDR3 is CATGQGFHRDTQYF. Written as DNA, the CDR3 is TGTGCCACTGGACAGGGCTTCCACAGAGATACGCAGTATTTT.

This chain uses TRBV29-1 with TRBJ2-1, with 11 bases aligning to TRBD2. The trim removed 7 bases at V and 5 bases at J, leaving 10 bases unmatched. The CDR3 has 15 residues. Germline V lookup: CDR1 SQVTM, CDR2 ANQGSEA. The CDR3 reads CSAGLSGGVDNEQFF. CDR3 bases: TGCAGCGCTGGTCTTAGCGGGGGGGTAGACAATGAGCAGTTCTTC.

The chain carries TRBV4-3 and TRBJ2-1; D unresolved. V lost 4 bases and J lost 1, with 5 bases in between. CDR3 length: 13 residues. Germline lookup yields CDR1 LGHNA and CDR2 YSLEER. Here the CDR3 DNA reads TGCGCCAGCAGCCCCAATTCCTACAATGAGCAGTTCTTC. It is translated as CASSPNSYNEQFF.

This chain joins TRBV28 and TRBJ2-5, with no clear D. The CDR3 extends over 14 amino acids. Trimming took 5 bases from V and 0 from J, leaving 10 bases between them. In germline, CDR1 is MDHEN, CDR2 SYDVKM. CDR3 DNA sequence: TGTGCCAGCAGTCCACGCCTGTACCAAGAGACCCAGTACTTC. Its translation is CASSPRLYQETQYF.

This chain uses TRBV27 with TRBJ2-7, with 7 bases matching TRBD1. Germline CDR1 reads MNHEY; CDR2 reads SMNVEV (reference sequence). There are 14 residues in the CDR3. The V gene end was trimmed by 5 bases and the J gene end by 4 bases; junction bases not matched to a gene: 8. The CDR3 is CASSPRDSLYEQYF. The CDR3 DNA is TGTGCCAGCAGTCCTAGGGACAGCTTATACGAGCAGTACTTC.

This sequence joins TRBV2 and TRBJ2-1; no reliable D call. The CDR3 has 15 residues. Between the trimmed V and J ends, which lost 3 bases and 2 bases, there was a span of 11 bases. Germline CDR1 is SNHLY and CDR2 is FYNNEI. The chain's CDR3 is CASSDDPNAYNEQFF. The CDR3 DNA reads as TGTGCCAGCAGTGACGACCCGAATGCCTACAATGAGCAGTTCTTC.

The chain joins TRBV2 to TRBJ2-3, with 8 positions matching TRBD1. The germline V gene has CDR1 SNHLY and CDR2 FYNNEI. CDR3 length: 18 amino acids. With 6 bases clipped from V and 4 bases from J, the junction kept 18 bases outside the gene matches. The CDR3 is CASSQKADRVLWADTQYF. The CDR3 region has the DNA TGTGCCAGCAGCCAAAAAGCGGACAGGGTTTTATGGGCAGATACGCAGTATTTT.

V and J are TRBV4-3 and TRBJ2-1, with 7 bases identical to TRBD2. Germline V gene data show CDR1 as LGHNA and CDR2 as YSLEER. The CDR3 runs to 15 residues. V gave up 6 bases and J gave up 4 bases; unmatched junction bases: 9. The CDR3 sequence: CASSQTGGGYNEQFF. In DNA form, the CDR3 reads TGCGCCAGCAGTCAGACGGGGGGTGGGTACAATGAGCAGTTCTTC.

Only a few counts were recorded for this clone. The V and J genes are TRBV6-1 and TRBJ2-5, with 14 bases fitting TRBD2. Unmatched junction bases numbered 7, after V lost 1 base and J lost 3 bases. Per germline, CDR1 MNHNS and CDR2 SASEGT. This CDR3 comprises 18 residues. Here the CDR3 DNA reads TGTGCCAGCAGTGAAGTCGGACTAGCGGGAGGAGGAGAAGAGACCCAGTACTTC. This sequence encodes CASSEVGLAGGGEETQYF.

The V call is TRBV5-4, the J call TRBJ1-3; D may be TRBD1 (5 bases). CDR1 and CDR2 from the germline V gene are SGHNT and YYREEE (reference sequence). Trimming removed 1 base at V and 8 bases at J, with 16 bases between. The CDR3 has 15 residues. The CDR3 DNA follows: TGTGCCAGCAGCTTGCAGTATGGGGCGGAGGACACCATATATTTT. Encoded protein: CASSLQYGAEDTIYF.

This clone was seen a few times. As DNA, the CDR3 is TGCAGCGTTGGGGACAGGGAAAGCCACGAGCAGTACTTC. It is translated as CSVGDRESHEQYF. This chain uses TRBV29-1 with TRBJ2-7; the match to TRBD1 covers 9 bases. Trimming at V came to 4 bases and at J to 5 bases, leaving 6 bases not matched to a gene. The CDR3 is 13 residues long. The V gene's germline CDR1 is SQVTM and CDR2 ANQGSEA.

The chain carries TRBV5-6 and TRBJ2-1; D remains unclear. V lost 2 bases, J lost 9 bases, and 12 bases lay in between. The length of the CDR3 is 13 residues. Germline V gene data show CDR1 as SGHDT and CDR2 as YYEEEE. The CDR3, as DNA: TGTGCCAGCAGCTTAAAAAGCTCGGCTGAGCAGTTCTTC. This codes for CASSLKSSAEQFF.

The CDR3 nucleotides read TGTGCCAGCAGTTCCCACCCCCGCTCCTACGAGCAGTACTTC. Its protein is CASSSHPRSYEQYF. The chain recombines TRBV27 with TRBJ2-7; D is undetermined. The CDR3 has 14 amino acids. V was shortened by 4 bases and J by 0 bases, with 10 bases between the two germline ends. The V gene's germline CDR1 is MNHEY and CDR2 SMNVEV (reference sequence).

V is TRBV15 and J is TRBJ2-2; TRBD1 matches at 9 bases. With 2 bases clipped from V and 8 bases from J, the junction kept 6 bases outside the gene matches. The germline gives CDR1 LNHNV, CDR2 YYDKDF (reference sequence). The CDR3 is 15 residues long. The CDR3 reads CATSRTGGLVGELFF. The CDR3, as DNA: TGTGCCACCAGCAGAACAGGGGGCTTAGTAGGGGAGCTGTTTTTT. The complete variable domain, with remaining parts taken from reference TRBV15 and TRBJ2-2, reads DAMVIQNPRYQVTQFGKPVTLSCSQTLNHNVMYWYQQKSSQAPKLLFHYYDKDFNNEADTPDNFQSRRPNTSFCFLDIRSPGLGDTAMYLCATSRTGGLVGELFFGEGSRLTVL.

The J gene is TRBJ2-1, the V gene TRBV15; D possibly corresponds to TRBD1 (5 bases). Trimming shortened V by 0 bases and J by 9 bases, and 9 bases separated the two germline ends. Germline CDR1 is LNHNV and CDR2 is YYDKDF (reference sequence). CDR3 length: 13 residues. CDR3 in DNA: TGTGCCACCAGCAGAGATCAGGGTTTTGAGCAGTTCTTC. Residues: CATSRDQGFEQFF.

This rearrangement joins TRBV5-6 to TRBJ2-7; 8 bases fit TRBD1. The V gene end was trimmed by 0 bases and the J gene end by 5 bases; junction bases not matched to a gene: 4. The CDR3 is made up of 14 amino acids. CDR1 is SGHDT, CDR2 YYEEEE, per germline. CDR3 protein: CASSLEQGADEQYF. Written as DNA, the CDR3 is TGTGCCAGCAGCTTGGAGCAGGGGGCGGACGAGCAGTACTTC.

The V call is TRBV5-6, the J call TRBJ2-7; a weak D match, TRBD1 (5 bases). CDR3 length equals 14 residues. Germline assignment: CDR1 SGHDT and CDR2 YYEEEE. Deletions cut 3 bases from V and 4 bases from J, with 14 bases between. In DNA form, the CDR3 reads TGTGCCAGCAGCTCGTCACGACAGTATTACGAGCAGTACTTC. This sequence encodes CASSSSRQYYEQYF.

This clone came up a few times. V gene TRBV29-1 combines with J gene TRBJ2-7; tentatively, D is TRBD1 (6 bases). V was trimmed by 6 bases and J by 1 base, leaving 13 bases between them. The CDR3 contains 13 residues. CDR1 and CDR2 from the germline V gene are SQVTM and ANQGSEA. The CDR3 sequence: CSVTGSWSYEQYF. The CDR3 DNA follows: TGCAGCGTCACAGGGAGTTGGTCCTACGAGCAGTACTTC.